These T cell receptor beta chains were read from a single sample in a study of blood T cell repertoires in COVID-19. Clones were read by immunoSEQ multiplex PCR, and TCRdb kept only the in-frame ones, dropping some. The sample has more than 200,000 clones; around nine tenths are singletons. Sequences were obtained from peripheral blood. These receptors were taken from an older woman with COVID-19, enrolled during active disease. CDR3s include the opening cysteine and the closing phenylalanine or tryptophan. A D gene is named only where the DNA matches it firmly. Size tells how often a clone was seen (once, few, many) or the class of an expanded clone, and some rows leave it out.

J | size | D | V | CDR3 | DNA
TRBJ2-1 | few | NA | TRBV5-1 | CASTLFGPRILAVYNEQFF | TGCGCCAGCACCCTTTTTGGTCCCCGGATACTAGCAGTTTACAATGAGCAGTTCTTC
TRBJ2-1 | NA | NA | TRBV2 | CASSERGGEYNEQFF | TGTGCCAGCAGTGAAAGAGGCGGGGAGTACAATGAGCAGTTCTTC
TRBJ2-2 | NA | NA | TRBV30 | CAWSQDSHTNTGELFF | TGTGCCTGGAGCCAAGACAGTCACACGAACACCGGGGAGCTGTTTTTT
TRBJ1-1 | NA | NA | TRBV19 | CASSSITPDSSNTEAFF | TGTGCCTCCAGTAGTATAACCCCGGACAGTTCAAACACTGAAGCTTTCTTT
TRBJ1-5 | few | NA | TRBV6-5 | CASSSIQYQPQHF | TGTGCCAGCAGTTCAATCCAGTATCAGCCCCAGCATTTT
TRBJ1-2 | NA | NA | TRBV6-2/TRBV6-3 | CASSPTGAAYGYTF | TGTGCCAGCAGTCCGACGGGTGCTGCCTATGGCTACACCTTC
TRBJ2-2 | NA | NA | TRBV6-4 | CASSDSWRSGELFF | TGTGCCAGCAGTGACTCATGGCGGTCCGGGGAGCTGTTTTTT
TRBJ2-1 | NA | TRBD2 | TRBV30 | CAWSVPRGGLNEQFF | TGTGCCTGGAGTGTTCCGCGGGGGGGGCTTAATGAGCAGTTCTTC
TRBJ2-7 | NA | NA | TRBV6-5 | CASRRAGALYEQYF | TGTGCCAGCAGGAGGGCAGGGGCACTCTACGAGCAGTACTTC
TRBJ2-4 | NA | TRBD2 | TRBV20-1 | CSASLLAGGPLGIQYF | TGCAGTGCTAGTCTTCTAGCGGGAGGGCCGTTGGGGATTCAGTACTTC
TRBJ2-5 | NA | TRBD2 | TRBV7-2 | CASSSGLGSTQYF | TGTGCCAGCAGTTCGGGACTAGGAAGTACCCAGTACTTC
TRBJ2-7 | NA | NA | TRBV28 | CASINAVGYEQYF | TGTGCCAGCATTAACGCGGTCGGCTACGAGCAGTACTTC
TRBJ2-7 | NA | TRBD2 | TRBV27 | CASSQRRGYEQYF | TGTGCCAGCAGTCAGAGGCGGGGGTACGAGCAGTACTTC
TRBJ2-7 | few | NA | TRBV2 | CASRSNGGSYEQYF | TGTGCCAGCAGGAGCAACGGGGGATCCTACGAGCAGTACTTC
TRBJ2-7 | NA | TRBD2 | TRBV10-3 | CAISLFSSGTYEQYF | TGTGCCATCAGCCTATTCTCTAGCGGGACCTACGAGCAGTACTTC
TRBJ2-3 | NA | TRBD2 | TRBV7-9 | CASSPGAGVTDTQYF | TGTGCCAGCAGCCCGGGAGCGGGAGTTACAGATACGCAGTATTTT
TRBJ1-6 | NA | NA | TRBV7-9 | CASSLDQGGGSPLHF | TGTGCCAGCAGCTTAGATCAGGGAGGCGGTTCACCCCTCCACTTT
TRBJ1-6 | NA | NA | TRBV5-1 | CASSLTGDSPLHF | TGCGCCAGCAGCTTGACCGGGGATTCACCCCTCCACTTT
TRBJ2-1 | NA | NA | TRBV5-5 | CASSWGPQGSNEQFF | TGTGCCAGCAGCTGGGGTCCCCAGGGGAGCAATGAGCAGTTCTTC
TRBJ2-5 | NA | NA | TRBV7-8 | CASSPRRSQETQYF | TGTGCCAGCAGCCCCAGGAGGTCCCAAGAGACCCAGTACTTC
TRBJ2-2 | NA | NA | TRBV9 | CASSVAPSKAGELFF | TGTGCCAGCAGCGTAGCTCCTAGCAAGGCCGGGGAGCTGTTTTTT
TRBJ2-7 | NA | TRBD1 | TRBV19 | CASSIKSQGAREQYF | TGTGCCAGTAGTATCAAGTCACAGGGGGCGAGGGAGCAGTACTTC
TRBJ1-2 | NA | NA | TRBV24-1 | CATSDFRGNGYTF | TGTGCCACCAGTGATTTCCGGGGGAATGGCTACACCTTC
TRBJ1-6 | NA | TRBD1 | TRBV4-2 | CASSQGTGVDNSPLHF | TGTGCCAGCAGCCAAGGGACAGGGGTGGATAATTCACCCCTCCACTTT
TRBJ2-2 | NA | NA | TRBV5-6 | CASSPLGDTGELFF | TGTGCCAGTTCCCCACTAGGCGACACCGGGGAGCTGTTTTTT
TRBJ2-7 | NA | NA | TRBV5-1 | CASRNGQPSSYEQYF | TGCGCCAGCCGAAACGGACAGCCCAGCTCCTACGAGCAGTACTTC
TRBJ2-1 | NA | NA | TRBV24-1 | CATRATGRDLGEQFF | TGTGCCACCAGGGCGACTGGACGGGATCTGGGAGAGCAGTTCTTC
TRBJ2-3 | NA | NA | TRBV9 | CASSVPGSDTQYF | TGTGCCAGCAGCGTACCGGGTTCAGATACGCAGTATTTT
TRBJ1-5 | NA | NA | TRBV30 | CAWSLGGVPRSNQPQHF | TGTGCCTGGAGCCTTGGGGGGGTCCCGAGGAGCAATCAGCCCCAGCATTTT
TRBJ1-2 | many | TRBD1 | TRBV27 | CASRETGGDYGYTF | TGTGCCAGCAGGGAGACAGGGGGTGACTATGGCTACACCTTC
TRBJ1-5 | NA | NA | TRBV12-3/TRBV12-4 | CASNSEDQPQHF | TGTGCCAGCAATTCGGAGGATCAGCCCCAGCATTTT